Below, one TCR beta chain is given with its context. The antigen it binds to is not known. Base qualities are missing; no much larger clone stands one base away. The trial excluded patients who had a history of autoimmune disease or were on systemic immunosuppression. Peripheral blood for TCR sequencing was collected from all dose cohorts at baseline, on cycle 4 day 1, and on cycle 7 day 1. Samples came from an open-label, multicenter, first-in-human phase I dose-escalation trial of ivuxolimab. The trial enrolled adults with locally advanced or metastatic head and neck squamous cell, hepatocellular, melanoma or renal cell carcinoma. Before TCR sequencing, CD4+ T cells and CD8+ T cells were sorted from peripheral blood as separate populations. The sample is drawn from a study of OX40 agonist ivuxolimab in advanced cancers. For the study in its entirety: The costimulatory receptor OX40 (CD134) was targeted by ivuxolimab, a fully human IgG2 agonistic monoclonal antibody. Patients were allowed to have had prior anti-PD-1, anti-PD-L1 or anti-CTLA-4 therapy, and approximately 40% of the dose-escalation patients had been treated with checkpoint inhibitors. The purpose of peripheral TCRbeta sequencing was to test whether ivuxolimab changed TCR sequence diversity and led to clonal T-cell expansion. Intravenous ivuxolimab was administered to patients every 2 weeks at six dose levels: 0.01, 0.1, 0.3, 1.5, 3 and 10 mg/kg. The monotherapy dose-escalation portion (N of about 57 patients) of the phase I ivuxolimab trial is reported in the paper. Among the roughly 50 dose-escalation patients, 19 had hepatocellular carcinoma, around 15 melanoma, 9 renal cell carcinoma and 9 head and neck cancer. In the dose-escalation cohort, more than 80% of patients were male, and the mean age was 60 years with a range of roughly 20 to 85. Partial responses were achieved by three dose-escalation patients, of whom one had hepatocellular carcinoma and two had cutaneous melanoma. What the study reported, not specific to this receptor: In partial responders in the 0.1-3.0 mg/kg groups, normalized peripheral clonal expansion was found to be among the lowest, especially among CD8+ T cells. Which antigens the clonally expanded peripheral T cells were specific for was not determined. Low levels of normalized T-cell clonal expansion were also seen in some patients who did not respond. At doses from 0.1 to 3.0 mg/kg, clonal expansion was seen in both CD4+ and CD8+ blood T cells between baseline and week 6. After ivuxolimab, expanded clones were on average more numerous among CD8+ T cells than among CD4+ T cells.

CDR1 and CDR2 were assigned from the germline V gene as SGHVS and FQNEAQ. V and J lose 3 bases and 3 bases, and a span of 8 bases separates them. There are 13 amino acids in the CDR3, from cysteine to phenylalanine inclusive. Only the CDR3 part of the read is kept: 39 bases, read in frame from the first base. For sequencing of the TCRbeta CDR3 region, genomic DNA was extracted from the sorted cells. TCRbeta CDR3 regions were sequenced using the immunoSEQ Assay. The clones in this table, taken by TCRdb from immuneACCESS, are in-frame only. Not every clone is retained; where verified, under half of the shortfall comes from an unresolved V gene, and the cause of the rest is unknown. Recorded for this sample are about 53,000 clones; around 91% of them occurred a single time. The ten largest clones represent roughly a tenth of the sample.

This TCR was sampled from an adult with an advanced solid tumor such as melanoma, head and neck, liver or kidney cancer. The V and J segments used are TRBV7-8 and TRBJ2-5; no D gene can be assigned with confidence. The material sequenced was CD4+ or CD8+ T cells sorted from blood, taken in a trial of the OX40 agonist ivuxolimab. The CDR3 corresponds to CASSFGPEETQYF. DNA sequence: TGTGCCAGCAGCTTTGGACCCGAAGAGACCCAGTACTTC.